This TCR beta chain emerged from a study of OX40 agonist ivuxolimab in advanced cancers. Background on the study: With ivuxolimab, an agonistic anti-OX40 (CD134) antibody, patients were treated. Three patients, one with hepatocellular carcinoma and two with cutaneous melanoma, achieved partial responses.

Concerning this clone: No antigen is known for it.

CDR1 and CDR2 from the germline V gene are GTSNPN and SVGIG (reference sequence). V lost 0 bases, J lost 5 bases, and 16 bases lay in between. This CDR3 contains 15 residues. Data came from immunoSEQ multiplex PCR; TCRdb stores just in-frame clones and leaves some out. Of roughly 64,000 clones listed, 84% are singletons. Overall study results and limits: CD4+ T cells averaged fewer expanded clones than CD8+ T cells. At 0.1 to 3.0 mg/kg, CD4+ and CD8+ blood T cells expanded clonally by week 6.

This receptor was identified in an adult with an advanced solid tumor such as melanoma, head and neck, liver or kidney cancer. The material was CD4+ or CD8+ T cells sorted from blood, obtained in a trial of the OX40 agonist ivuxolimab. This rearrangement joins TRBV30 to TRBJ2-5, with D maybe TRBD1 (6 bases). The CDR3 region is CAWSVGQGQGETQYF. The CDR3 DNA follows: TGTGCCTGGAGTGTTGGGCAGGGCCAGGGGGAGACCCAGTACTTC.